Listed below are T cell receptor beta chains from one sample, sequenced in a study of CD8 T cells in Susac syndrome. TCRdb independently ran MiXCR on the immunoSEQ multiplex PCR reads; one entry per CDR3 protein. The data hold fewer than 150,000 distinct CDR3 sequences, with just under 95% observed a single time. The sample taken for sequencing was CD8+ T cells from PBMCs. These receptors were obtained from a human donor with Susac syndrome. Both conserved end residues are part of each CDR3. The D gene is left open where the match is weak. Some rows have no size entry. The others give once, few or many, or a class for an expanded clone.

TRBJ2-3 | once | TRBV11-2 | TRBD2 | 18 | CASSPDGLAGVSTDTQYF | TGTGCCAGCAGCCCGGATGGACTAGCGGGAGTTAGCACAGATACGCAGTATTTT
TRBJ2-4 | - | TRBV20-1 | - | 11 | CSAREVGIQYF | TGCAGTGCTAGAGAAGTAGGCATTCAGTACTTC
TRBJ2-1 | - | TRBV12-5 | TRBD2 | 15 | CASGPGLAGNNEQFF | TGTGCTAGTGGTCCGGGACTAGCGGGGAACAATGAGCAGTTCTTC
TRBJ2-1 | - | TRBV6-5 | - | 11 | CASSDSYEQFF | TGTGCCAGCAGTGACTCGTATGAGCAGTTCTTC
TRBJ1-2 | - | TRBV3-1 | TRBD1 | 17 | CASTGPLQGMQTWGYTF | TGTGCCAGCACCGGACCCTTACAGGGGATGCAGACCTGGGGCTACACCTTC
TRBJ2-1 | - | TRBV15 | TRBD2 | 18 | CATSSEPATSGSGYEQFF | TGTGCCACCAGCAGTGAGCCGGCAACTAGCGGGAGTGGATATGAGCAGTTCTTC
TRBJ2-7 | - | TRBV27 | - | 13 | CASSPQGLNEQYF | TGTGCCAGCAGCCCTCAGGGACTTAACGAGCAGTACTTC
TRBJ2-4 | - | TRBV5-1 | TRBD2 | 15 | CASSTPGLAPNIQYF | TGCGCCAGCAGCACACCGGGACTAGCTCCAAACATTCAGTACTTC
TRBJ1-2 | - | TRBV10-3 | TRBD1 | 13 | CAITPGTDYGYTF | TGTGCCATCACCCCTGGGACAGACTATGGCTACACCTTC
TRBJ2-3 | - | TRBV29-1 | TRBD2 | 16 | CSVVSDGRALADTQYF | TGCAGCGTTGTATCTGACGGGAGGGCCTTGGCAGATACGCAGTATTTT
TRBJ2-1 | - | TRBV20-1 | - | 15 | CSARDGRAAYNEQFF | TGCAGTGCTAGAGATGGGCGGGCAGCCTACAATGAGCAGTTCTTC
TRBJ2-3 | - | TRBV20-1 | TRBD2 | 20 | CSARDPPVPSGSYSADTQYF | TGCAGTGCTAGAGACCCCCCCGTCCCTAGCGGGAGCTATTCTGCAGATACGCAGTATTTT
TRBJ1-1 | - | TRBV3-1 | - | 14 | CASSQGEGWSEAFF | TGTGCCAGCAGCCAAGGGGAGGGCTGGTCTGAAGCTTTCTTT
TRBJ2-1 | - | TRBV30 | - | 14 | CAMALTSSYNEQFF | TGTGCAATGGCCCTGACGAGCTCCTACAATGAGCAGTTCTTC
TRBJ1-4 | - | TRBV5-1 | - | 13 | CASSLEENEKLFF | TGCGCCAGCAGCTTAGAAGAGAATGAAAAACTGTTTTTT
TRBJ2-5 | once | TRBV9 | TRBD2 | 19 | CASSGGGEGLAGGLETQYF | TGTGCCAGCAGCGGAGGGGGCGAGGGACTAGCGGGAGGGTTGGAGACCCAGTACTTC